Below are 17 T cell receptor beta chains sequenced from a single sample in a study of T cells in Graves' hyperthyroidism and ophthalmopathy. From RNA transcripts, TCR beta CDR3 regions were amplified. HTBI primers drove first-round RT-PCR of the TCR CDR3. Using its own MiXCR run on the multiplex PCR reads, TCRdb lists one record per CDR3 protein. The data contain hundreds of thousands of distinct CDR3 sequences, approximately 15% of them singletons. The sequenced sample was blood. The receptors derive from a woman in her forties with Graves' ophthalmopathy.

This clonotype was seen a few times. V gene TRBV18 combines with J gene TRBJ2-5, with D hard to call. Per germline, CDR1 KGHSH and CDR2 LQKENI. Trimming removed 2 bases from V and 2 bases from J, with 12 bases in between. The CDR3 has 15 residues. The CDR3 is CASSPNPVPQETQYF. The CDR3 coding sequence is TGTGCCAGCTCACCAAACCCCGTCCCACAAGAGACCCAGTACTTC.

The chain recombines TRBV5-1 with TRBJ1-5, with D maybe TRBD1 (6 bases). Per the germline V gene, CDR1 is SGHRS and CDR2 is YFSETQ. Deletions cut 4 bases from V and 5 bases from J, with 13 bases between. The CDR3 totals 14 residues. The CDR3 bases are TGCGCCAGCAGCCCCACAGGGAAGGATCAGCCCCAGCATTTT. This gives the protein CASSPTGKDQPQHF.

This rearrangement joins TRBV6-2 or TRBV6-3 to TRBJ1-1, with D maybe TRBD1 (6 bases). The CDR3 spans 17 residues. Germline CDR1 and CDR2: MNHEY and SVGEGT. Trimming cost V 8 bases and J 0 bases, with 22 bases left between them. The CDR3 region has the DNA TGTGCCAGCCATCGGGGAAAGGGGCAGGGGATGAACACTGAAGCTTTCTTT. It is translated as CASHRGKGQGMNTEAFF.

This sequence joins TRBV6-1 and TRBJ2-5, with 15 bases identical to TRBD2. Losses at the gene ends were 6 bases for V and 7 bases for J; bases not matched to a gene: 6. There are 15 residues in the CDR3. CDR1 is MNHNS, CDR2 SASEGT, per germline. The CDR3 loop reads CASSPGLAGGRTQYF. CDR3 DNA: TGTGCCAGCAGCCCGGGACTAGCGGGGGGAAGGACCCAGTACTTC.

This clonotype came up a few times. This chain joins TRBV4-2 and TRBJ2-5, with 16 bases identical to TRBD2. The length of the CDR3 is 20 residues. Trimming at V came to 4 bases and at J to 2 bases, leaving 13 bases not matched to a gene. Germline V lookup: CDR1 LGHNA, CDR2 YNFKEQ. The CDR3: CASSRATGTSGREKQETQYF. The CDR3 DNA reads TGTGCCAGCAGCCGCGCGACCGGGACTAGCGGGAGGGAAAAACAAGAGACCCAGTACTTC.

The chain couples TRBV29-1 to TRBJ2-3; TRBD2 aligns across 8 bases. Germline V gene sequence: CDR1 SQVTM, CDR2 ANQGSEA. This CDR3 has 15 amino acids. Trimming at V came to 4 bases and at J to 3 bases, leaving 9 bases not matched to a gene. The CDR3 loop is CSVAGGWLGTDTQYF. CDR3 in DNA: TGCAGCGTTGCGGGGGGGTGGCTAGGGACAGATACGCAGTATTTT.

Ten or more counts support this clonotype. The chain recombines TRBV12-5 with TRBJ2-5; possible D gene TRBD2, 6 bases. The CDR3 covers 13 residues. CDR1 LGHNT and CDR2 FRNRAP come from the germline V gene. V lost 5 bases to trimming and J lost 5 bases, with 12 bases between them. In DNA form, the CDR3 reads TGTGCTAGTGGTAACTCGGGGAGGGAGACCCAGTACTTC. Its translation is CASGNSGRETQYF.

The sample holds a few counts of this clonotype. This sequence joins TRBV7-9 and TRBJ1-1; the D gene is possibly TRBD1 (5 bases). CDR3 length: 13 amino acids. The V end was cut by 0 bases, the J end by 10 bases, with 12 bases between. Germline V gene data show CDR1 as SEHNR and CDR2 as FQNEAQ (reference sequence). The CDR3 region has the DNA TGTGCCAGCAGCTTAGCAAGCGGGGGAGGAGCTTTCTTT. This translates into CASSLASGGGAFF.

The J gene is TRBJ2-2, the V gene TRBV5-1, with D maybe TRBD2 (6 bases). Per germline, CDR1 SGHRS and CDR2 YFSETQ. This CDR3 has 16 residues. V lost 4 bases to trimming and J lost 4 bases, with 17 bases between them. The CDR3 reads CASSSSGTGGTGELFF. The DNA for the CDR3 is TGCGCCAGCAGCAGCTCCGGGACTGGAGGCACCGGGGAGCTGTTTTTT.

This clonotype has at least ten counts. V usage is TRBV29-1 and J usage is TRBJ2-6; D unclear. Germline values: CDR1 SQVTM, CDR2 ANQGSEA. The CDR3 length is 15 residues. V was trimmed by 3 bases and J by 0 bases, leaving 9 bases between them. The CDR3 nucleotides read TGCAGCGTTGAGTCGGATATCTCTGGGGCCAACGTCCTGACTTTC. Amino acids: CSVESDISGANVLTF.

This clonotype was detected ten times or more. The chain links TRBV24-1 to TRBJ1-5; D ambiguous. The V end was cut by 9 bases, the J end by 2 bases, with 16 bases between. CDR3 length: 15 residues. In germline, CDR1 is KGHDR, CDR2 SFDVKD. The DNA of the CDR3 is TGTGCCACCCAAAGCGGTGTTGGAGGCAATCAGCCCCAGCATTTT. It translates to CATQSGVGGNQPQHF.

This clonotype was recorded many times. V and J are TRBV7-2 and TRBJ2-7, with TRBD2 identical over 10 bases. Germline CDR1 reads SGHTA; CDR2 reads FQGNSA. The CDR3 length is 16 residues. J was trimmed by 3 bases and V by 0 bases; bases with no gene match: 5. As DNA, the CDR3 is TGTGCCAGCAGCTTAGCGGGGACTAGCGCTAACTACGAGCAGTACTTC. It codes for CASSLAGTSANYEQYF.

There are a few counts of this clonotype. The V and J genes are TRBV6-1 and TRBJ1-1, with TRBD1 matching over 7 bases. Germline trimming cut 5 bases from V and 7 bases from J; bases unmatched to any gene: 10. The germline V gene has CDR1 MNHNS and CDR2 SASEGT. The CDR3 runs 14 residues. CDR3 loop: CASSRGIGQVEAFF. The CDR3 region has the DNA TGTGCCAGCAGTCGCGGCATCGGACAGGTTGAAGCTTTCTTT.

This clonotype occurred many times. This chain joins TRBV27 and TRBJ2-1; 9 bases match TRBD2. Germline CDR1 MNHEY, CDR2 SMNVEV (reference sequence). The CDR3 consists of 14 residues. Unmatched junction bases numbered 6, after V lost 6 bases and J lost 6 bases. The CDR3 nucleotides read TGTGCCAGCAGAAGAGCGGGAGGAGGCAATGAGCAGTTCTTC. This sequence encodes CASRRAGGGNEQFF.

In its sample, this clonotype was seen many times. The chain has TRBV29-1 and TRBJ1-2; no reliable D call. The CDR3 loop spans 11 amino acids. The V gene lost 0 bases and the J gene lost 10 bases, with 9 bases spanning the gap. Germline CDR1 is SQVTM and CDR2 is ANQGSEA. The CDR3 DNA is TGCAGCGTTGAAGACAGGCATTACTACACCTTC. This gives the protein CSVEDRHYYTF.

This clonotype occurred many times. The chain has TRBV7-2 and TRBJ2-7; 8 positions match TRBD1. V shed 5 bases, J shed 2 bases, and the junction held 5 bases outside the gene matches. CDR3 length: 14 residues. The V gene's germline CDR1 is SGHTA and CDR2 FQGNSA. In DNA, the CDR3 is TGTGCCAGCAGCCCATGGGGACAGGCCTACGAGCAGTACTTC. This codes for CASSPWGQAYEQYF.

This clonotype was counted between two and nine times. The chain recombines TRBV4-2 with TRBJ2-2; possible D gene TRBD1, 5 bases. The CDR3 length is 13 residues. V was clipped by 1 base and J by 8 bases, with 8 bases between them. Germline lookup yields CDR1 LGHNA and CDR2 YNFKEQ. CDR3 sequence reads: CASSQGYRGELFF. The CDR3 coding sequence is TGTGCCAGCAGCCAAGGCTACAGGGGGGAGCTGTTTTTT.